This TCR beta chain stems from a study of blood T cell repertoires in COVID-19. This clone was observed a handful of times. The CDR3 is 15 residues long. The germline CDR1 and CDR2 sequences are LGHNA and YNFKEQ. The V gene end was trimmed by 0 bases and the J gene end by 8 bases; junction bases not matched to a gene: 7. Study processing details: Amplified reference gene primers provided the basis for estimating nucleated cell counts. Produced via immunoSEQ multiplex PCR; TCRdb's table is partial and in-frame only. V, J and clone size are those of that table, while D and trimming were read from the DNA. This table has 130,000 or so clones, 80% to 85% appearing once.

This chain joins TRBV4-2 and TRBJ1-3, with 7 bases lining up with TRBD1. This sequence originates from a man between 25 and 39 years old with COVID-19, enrolled during active disease. The specimen sequenced was peripheral blood. CDR3 nucleotides: TGTGCCAGCAGCCAAGACCAACAGGGGCGGTACACCATATATTTT. It specifies CASSQDQQGRYTIYF.